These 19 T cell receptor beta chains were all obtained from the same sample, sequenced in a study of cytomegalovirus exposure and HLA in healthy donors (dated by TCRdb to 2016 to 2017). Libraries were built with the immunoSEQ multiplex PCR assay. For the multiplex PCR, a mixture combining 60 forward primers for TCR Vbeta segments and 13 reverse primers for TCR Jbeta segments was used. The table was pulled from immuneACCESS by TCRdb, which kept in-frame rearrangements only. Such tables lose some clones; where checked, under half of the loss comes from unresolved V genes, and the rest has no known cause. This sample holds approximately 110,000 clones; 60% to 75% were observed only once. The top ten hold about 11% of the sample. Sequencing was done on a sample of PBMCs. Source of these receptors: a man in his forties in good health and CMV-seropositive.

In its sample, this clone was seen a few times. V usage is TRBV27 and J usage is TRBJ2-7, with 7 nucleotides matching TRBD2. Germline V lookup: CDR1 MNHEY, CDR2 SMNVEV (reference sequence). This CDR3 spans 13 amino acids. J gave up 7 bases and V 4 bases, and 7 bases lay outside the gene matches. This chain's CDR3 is CASSSWGGSEQYV. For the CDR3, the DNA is TGTGCCAGCAGTTCATGGGGGGGAAGTGAGCAGTACGTC.

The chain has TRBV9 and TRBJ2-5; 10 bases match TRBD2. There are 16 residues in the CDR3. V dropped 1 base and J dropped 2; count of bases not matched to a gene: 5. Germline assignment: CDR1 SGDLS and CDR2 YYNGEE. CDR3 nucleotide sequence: TGTGCCAGCAGCGTACAAGAGCGGGAGGGACAAGAGACCCAGTACTTC. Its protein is CASSVQEREGQETQYF.

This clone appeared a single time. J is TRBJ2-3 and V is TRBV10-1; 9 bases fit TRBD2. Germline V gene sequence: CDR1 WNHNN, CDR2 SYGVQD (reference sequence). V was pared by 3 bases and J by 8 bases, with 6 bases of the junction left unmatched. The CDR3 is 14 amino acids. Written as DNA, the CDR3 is TGCGCCAGCAGTGACCAGCGGGAGGTCAGTACGCAGTATTTT. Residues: CASSDQREVSTQYF.

Here the CDR3 reads CAWRREDYRMNTEAFF. As DNA, the CDR3 is TGTGCCTGGCGCCGGGAGGATTATAGGATGAACACTGAAGCTTTCTTT. J is TRBJ1-1 and V is TRBV30; D is unresolved. Germline CDR1 is GTSNPN and CDR2 is SVGIG (reference sequence). The CDR3 spans 16 residues. V was pared by 5 bases and J by 0 bases, with 19 bases between.

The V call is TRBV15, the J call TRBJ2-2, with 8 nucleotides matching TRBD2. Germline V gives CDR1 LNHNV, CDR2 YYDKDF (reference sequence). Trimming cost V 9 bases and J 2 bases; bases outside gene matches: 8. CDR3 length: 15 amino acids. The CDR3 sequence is CATSREGLNTGELFF. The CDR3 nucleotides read TGTGCCACTTCCCGGGAGGGACTAAACACCGGGGAGCTGTTTTTT.

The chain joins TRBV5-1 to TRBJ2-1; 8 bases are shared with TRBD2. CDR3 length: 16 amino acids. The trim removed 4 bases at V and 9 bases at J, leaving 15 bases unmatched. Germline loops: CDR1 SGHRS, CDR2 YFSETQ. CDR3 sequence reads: CASSRQTGTRAREQFF. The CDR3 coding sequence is TGCGCCAGCAGCCGACAGACCGGGACTAGAGCTCGTGAGCAGTTCTTC.

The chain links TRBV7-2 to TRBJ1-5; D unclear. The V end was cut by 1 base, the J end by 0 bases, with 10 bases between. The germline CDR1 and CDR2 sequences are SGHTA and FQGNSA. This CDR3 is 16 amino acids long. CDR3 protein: CASSLGPGGSNQPQHF. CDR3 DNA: TGTGCCAGCAGCTTAGGGCCCGGAGGTAGCAATCAGCCCCAGCATTTT.

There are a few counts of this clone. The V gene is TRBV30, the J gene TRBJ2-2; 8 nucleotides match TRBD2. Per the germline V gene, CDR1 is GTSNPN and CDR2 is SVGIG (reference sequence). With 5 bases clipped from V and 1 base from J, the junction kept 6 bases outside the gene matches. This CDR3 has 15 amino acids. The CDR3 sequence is CAWEELAGNTGELFF. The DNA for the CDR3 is TGTGCCTGGGAGGAGCTAGCGGGGAACACCGGGGAGCTGTTTTTT.

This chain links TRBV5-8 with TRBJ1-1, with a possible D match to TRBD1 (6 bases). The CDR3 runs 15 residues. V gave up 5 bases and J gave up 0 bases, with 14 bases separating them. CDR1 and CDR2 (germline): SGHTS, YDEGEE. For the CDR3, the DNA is TGTGCCAGCAGTTTTCAGGGGCTCATGAACACTGAAGCTTTCTTT. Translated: CASSFQGLMNTEAFF.

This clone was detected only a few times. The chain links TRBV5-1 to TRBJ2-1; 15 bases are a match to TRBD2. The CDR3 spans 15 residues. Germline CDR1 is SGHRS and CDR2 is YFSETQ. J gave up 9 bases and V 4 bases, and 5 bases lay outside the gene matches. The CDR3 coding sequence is TGCGCCAGCAGCACGATGGGACTAGCGGGAGGTGAGCAGTTCTTC. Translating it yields CASSTMGLAGGEQFF.

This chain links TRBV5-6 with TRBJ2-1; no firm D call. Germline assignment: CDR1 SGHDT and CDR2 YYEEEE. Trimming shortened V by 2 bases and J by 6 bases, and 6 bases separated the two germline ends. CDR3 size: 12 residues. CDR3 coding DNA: TGTGCCAGCAGCTTTTTATCCAATGAGCAGTTCTTC. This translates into CASSFLSNEQFF.

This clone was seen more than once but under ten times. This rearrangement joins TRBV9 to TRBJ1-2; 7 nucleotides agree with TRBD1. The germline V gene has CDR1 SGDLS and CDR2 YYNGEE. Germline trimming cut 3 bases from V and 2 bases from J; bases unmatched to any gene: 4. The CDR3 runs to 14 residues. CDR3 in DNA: TGTGCCAGCAGCGGAGCCAGGGGGAACTATGGCTACACCTTC. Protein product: CASSGARGNYGYTF.

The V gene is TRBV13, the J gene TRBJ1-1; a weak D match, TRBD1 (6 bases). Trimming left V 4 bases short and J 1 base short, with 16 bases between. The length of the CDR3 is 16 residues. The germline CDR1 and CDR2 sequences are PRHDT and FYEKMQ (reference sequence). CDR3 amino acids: CASSSVQGVANTEAFF. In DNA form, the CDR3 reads TGTGCCAGCAGCTCCGTACAGGGAGTTGCGAACACTGAAGCTTTCTTT.

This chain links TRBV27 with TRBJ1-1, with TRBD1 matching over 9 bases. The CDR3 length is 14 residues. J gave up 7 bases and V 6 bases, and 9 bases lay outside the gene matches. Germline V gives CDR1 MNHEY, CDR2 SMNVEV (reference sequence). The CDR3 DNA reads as TGTGCCAGCAGCCGGAACAGGGGGCGACATGAAGCTTTCTTT. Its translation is CASSRNRGRHEAFF.

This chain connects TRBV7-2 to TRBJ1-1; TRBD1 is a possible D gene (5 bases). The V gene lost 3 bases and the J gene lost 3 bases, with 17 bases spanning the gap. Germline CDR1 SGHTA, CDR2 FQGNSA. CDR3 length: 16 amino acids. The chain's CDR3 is CASSLSKGWADTEAFF. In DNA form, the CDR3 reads TGTGCCAGCAGCTTGAGTAAGGGGTGGGCGGACACTGAAGCTTTCTTT. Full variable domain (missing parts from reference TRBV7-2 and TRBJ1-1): GAGVSQSPSNKVTEKGKDVELRCDPISGHTALYWYRQSLGQGLEFLIYFQGNSAPDKSGLPSDRFSAERTGGSVSTLTIQRTQQEDSAVYLCASSLSKGWADTEAFFGQGTRLTVV.

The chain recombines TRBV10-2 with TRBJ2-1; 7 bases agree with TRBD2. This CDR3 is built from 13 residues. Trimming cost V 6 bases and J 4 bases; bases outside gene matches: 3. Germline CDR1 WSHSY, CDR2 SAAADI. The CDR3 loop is CASSASGYNEQFF. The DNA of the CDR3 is TGCGCCAGCAGCGCTAGCGGATACAATGAGCAGTTCTTC.

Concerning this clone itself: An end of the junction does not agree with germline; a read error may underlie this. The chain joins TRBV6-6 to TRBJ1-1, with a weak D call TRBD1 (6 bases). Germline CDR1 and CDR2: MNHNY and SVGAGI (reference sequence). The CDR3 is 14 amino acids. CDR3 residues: CASSYSQGNSEAFF. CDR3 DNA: TGTGCCAGCAGTTACTCTCAGGGGAACTCTGAAGCTTTCTTT.

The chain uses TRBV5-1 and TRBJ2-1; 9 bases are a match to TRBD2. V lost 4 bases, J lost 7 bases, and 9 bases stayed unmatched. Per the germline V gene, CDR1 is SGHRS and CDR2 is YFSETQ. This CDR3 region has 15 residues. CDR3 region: CASSLSGGAGNEQFF. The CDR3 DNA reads TGCGCCAGCAGCCTTAGCGGGGGCGCAGGAAATGAGCAGTTCTTC.

In DNA, the CDR3 is TGTGCCAGCAGCCCCGGACTAGCGGGAGGGCAAGAGACCCAGTACTTC. As protein: CASSPGLAGGQETQYF. The V call is TRBV4-2, the J call TRBJ2-5; 15 nucleotides agree with TRBD2. Germline CDR1 LGHNA, CDR2 YNFKEQ. With 4 bases clipped from V and 2 bases from J, the junction kept 2 bases outside the gene matches. This CDR3 is 16 amino acids long.